What follows are 30 T cell receptor beta chains derived from one specimen sequenced in a study of blood T cell repertoires in COVID-19. Sequencing used immunoSEQ multiplex PCR; TCRdb keeps in-frame clones, though not all of them. The data contain about 130,000 clones, roughly four fifths of them singletons. Specimen: peripheral blood. Receptor source: a human donor in a cohort sampled during active COVID-19.

The chain employs TRBV10-3 and TRBJ1-1; 7 bases fit TRBD1. The germline V gene has CDR1 ENHRY and CDR2 SYGVKD. V shed 11 bases and J 6 bases; nucleotides not matched to a gene: 15. The CDR3 spans 14 residues. Written as DNA, the CDR3 is TGTGCCCTACGTCCCCAGACAGGGAGCCCTGAAGCTTTCTTT. Amino acid sequence: CALRPQTGSPEAFF.

The chain has TRBV5-6 and TRBJ1-5, with 9 bases lining up with TRBD1. Trimming removed 3 bases from V and 8 bases from J; junction bases left unmatched: 6. CDR3 length: 14 residues. Germline CDR1 and CDR2: SGHDT and YYEEEE. DNA for the CDR3: TGTGCCAGCAGCTGGGGACAGGGTTGGGAGCCCCAGCATTTT. Translated: CASSWGQGWEPQHF.

V usage is TRBV4-2 and J usage is TRBJ1-4; 8 positions agree with TRBD1. The length of the CDR3 is 15 residues. The V gene end was trimmed by 2 bases and the J gene end by 6 bases; junction bases not matched to a gene: 5. Germline CDR1 reads LGHNA; CDR2 reads YNFKEQ. CDR3 residues: CASSQPDRGDEKLFF. CDR3 in DNA: TGTGCCAGCAGCCAACCCGACAGGGGAGATGAAAAACTGTTTTTT.

The chain recombines TRBV4-2 with TRBJ2-7, with 7 bases fitting TRBD1. Trimming at V came to 3 bases and at J to 0 bases, leaving 2 bases not matched to a gene. The germline V gene has CDR1 LGHNA and CDR2 YNFKEQ. The CDR3 covers 14 residues. CDR3 region: CASSQDRYSYEQYF. The CDR3 DNA follows: TGTGCCAGCAGCCAGGACAGGTACTCCTACGAGCAGTACTTC.

This clone was recorded only once. The gene calls are TRBV2 and TRBJ2-5; D is unclear. V lost 3 bases to trimming and J lost 2 bases, with 7 bases between them. Germline V lookup: CDR1 SNHLY, CDR2 FYNNEI. This CDR3 is built from 13 residues. The CDR3 loop is CASSERRQETQYF. CDR3 nucleotides: TGTGCCAGCAGTGAGAGGCGACAAGAGACCCAGTACTTC.

This chain's CDR3 is CASSDTAGGRKTQYF. The CDR3 DNA follows: TGTGCCAGCAGTGATACAGCGGGGGGGCGAAAGACCCAGTACTTC. The J gene is TRBJ2-5, the V gene TRBV2, with 10 bases identical to TRBD2. J gave up 6 bases and V 3 bases, and 7 bases lay outside the gene matches. Germline V gene sequence: CDR1 SNHLY, CDR2 FYNNEI. This CDR3 is built from 15 residues.

This clone was found a few times. V is TRBV21-1 and J is TRBJ1-2; the D call TRBD1 from the table was never checked on the DNA. TRBV21-1 is marked as a pseudogene. This CDR3 spans 13 amino acids. The CDR3 loop is CASSSKRGYGYTF. CDR3 bases: TGTGCCAGCAGCAGTAAAAGGGGCTATGGCTACACCTTC.

The chain employs TRBV7-8 and TRBJ1-1; 9 nucleotides align to TRBD1. The CDR3 consists of 18 residues. Germline lookup yields CDR1 SGHVS and CDR2 FQNEAQ. J was trimmed by 0 bases and V by 2 bases; bases with no gene match: 10. As DNA, the CDR3 is TGTGCCAGCAGCTTAAAGGGGCCTTGGGACAGGGTGAACACTGAAGCTTTCTTT. Its translation is CASSLKGPWDRVNTEAFF. The whole variable domain, filled in from reference TRBV7-8 and TRBJ1-1, reads GAGVSQSPRYKVAKRGQDVALRCDPISGHVSLFWYQQALGQGPEFLTYFQNEAQLDKSGLPSDRFFAERPEGSVSTLKIQRTQQEDSAVYLCASSLKGPWDRVNTEAFFGQGTRLTVV.

CDR3 loop: CASSELGGLKYGYTF. CDR3 sequence (DNA): TGCGCCAGCAGTGAATTGGGGGGACTTAAATATGGCTACACCTTC. The chain joins TRBV10-2 to TRBJ1-2, with D perhaps matching TRBD1 (5 bases). Germline values: CDR1 WSHSY, CDR2 SAAADI. V was pared by 3 bases and J by 5 bases, with 16 bases between. This CDR3 contains 15 residues.

J is TRBJ1-1 and V is TRBV2; TRBD1 is a possible D gene (5 bases). Trimming cost V 4 bases and J 5 bases, with 11 bases left between them. The CDR3 sequence is 13 residues long. Germline CDR1 and CDR2: SNHLY and FYNNEI. CDR3 coding DNA: TGTGCCAGCAGTGCAGGGTGGGAAACTGAAGCTTTCTTT. This codes for CASSAGWETEAFF.

CDR3 sequence: CASSYGTVYEQYF. CDR3 DNA: TGTGCCAGCAGTTACGGGACAGTCTACGAGCAGTACTTC. The chain carries TRBV6-5 and TRBJ2-7, with TRBD1 identical over 7 bases. Germline V gives CDR1 MNHEY, CDR2 SVGAGI. V trimming: 2 bases; J trimming: 3 bases; junction bases outside the gene matches: 1. The CDR3 contains 13 residues.

The V and J genes are TRBV5-5 and TRBJ2-3, with 10 nucleotides matching TRBD2. V gave up 5 bases and J gave up 2 bases; unmatched junction bases: 8. Germline assignment: CDR1 SGHKS and CDR2 YYEKEE (reference sequence). The CDR3 consists of 16 residues. The CDR3 here is CASSLPLAGITDTQYF. In DNA form, the CDR3 reads TGTGCCAGCAGTCTTCCACTAGCGGGGATCACAGATACGCAGTATTTT.

The table lists this clone with a few counts. As DNA, the CDR3 is TGTGCCAGCAGTGAAGCTGACAGGGAAGCACCCCTCCACTTT. Translating gives CASSEADREAPLHF. The J gene is TRBJ1-6, the V gene TRBV6-1; 7 bases fit TRBD1. Germline CDR1 MNHNS, CDR2 SASEGT. V lost 0 bases to trimming and J lost 11 bases; unmatched junction nucleotides: 4. This CDR3 has 14 residues.

The V and J genes are TRBV18 and TRBJ2-5; D is possibly TRBD2 (5 bases). Germline-derived CDR1 and CDR2 are KGHSH and LQKENI. The CDR3 is made up of 15 amino acids. With 1 base removed from V and 0 bases from J, the gap between germline ends came to 9 bases. CDR3 bases: TGTGCCAGCTCACCACTGGTGACTAACCAAGAGACCCAGTACTTC. It encodes CASSPLVTNQETQYF.

The V and J genes are TRBV30 and TRBJ1-6; D unclear. This CDR3 comprises 13 residues. Germline CDR1 and CDR2: GTSNPN and SVGIG (reference sequence). The CDR3 is CAVRSSYNSPLHF. Written as DNA, the CDR3 is TGTGCAGTAAGGAGCTCCTATAATTCACCCCTCCACTTT. The full variable domain, with the rest looked up from reference TRBV30 and TRBJ1-6, is SQTIHQWPATLVQPVGSPLSLECTVEGTSNPNLYWYRQAAGRGLQLLFYSVGIGQISSEVPQNLSASRPQDRQFILSSKKLLLSDSGFYLCAVRSSYNSPLHFGNGTRLTVT.

This clone was found once. This rearrangement joins TRBV30 to TRBJ1-1; no firm D call. The CDR3 extends over 13 amino acids. Germline V CDR1 and CDR2: GTSNPN, SVGIG (reference sequence). V was clipped by 2 bases and J by 11 bases, with 18 bases between them. CDR3 region: CAWSKEGRLGAFF. The CDR3 DNA sequence: TGTGCCTGGAGTAAGGAAGGGAGATTGGGGGCTTTCTTT.

J is TRBJ2-7 and V is TRBV5-4, with TRBD1 identical over 7 bases. The germline V gene encodes CDR1 SGHNT and CDR2 YYREEE (reference sequence). V lost 2 bases to trimming and J lost 2 bases; unmatched junction nucleotides: 1. The CDR3 runs 13 residues. The CDR3, as DNA: TGTGCCAGCAGCTTACAGGGGACCTACGAGCAGTACTTC. Protein sequence: CASSLQGTYEQYF.

The gene calls are TRBV11-2 and TRBJ1-3, with D hard to call. This CDR3 is 11 amino acids long. V lost 8 bases and J lost 4, with 6 bases in between. Germline-derived CDR1 and CDR2 are SGHAT and FQNNGV. The chain's CDR3 is CASEVGNTIYF. The CDR3, as DNA: TGTGCCAGCGAGGTCGGAAACACCATATATTTT.

Written as DNA, the CDR3 is TGTGCCAGTAGTATGGTTCGGGGTGCCGGGGAGCTGTTTTTT. Residues: CASSMVRGAGELFF. The chain links TRBV19 to TRBJ2-2, with a tentative D call TRBD2 (5 bases). This CDR3 is 14 amino acids long. Germline V CDR1 and CDR2: LNHDA, SQIVND (reference sequence). V lost 3 bases, J lost 6 bases, and 11 bases lay in between.

The V call is TRBV12-3 or TRBV12-4, the J call TRBJ2-5, with D possibly TRBD1 on 7 matching bases. V shed 5 bases and J shed 2 bases, with 9 bases lying between them. This CDR3 contains 13 residues. The CDR3 DNA reads as TGTGCCAGCAGTCCAGGGGGGCAAGAGACCCAGTACTTC. As protein: CASSPGGQETQYF.

This chain joins TRBV5-4 and TRBJ1-4; 12 bases map to TRBD1. J was trimmed by 2 bases and V by 4 bases; bases with no gene match: 9. CDR3 length equals 18 residues. Germline V lookup: CDR1 SGHNT, CDR2 YYREEE (reference sequence). This CDR3 is CASSPPPGQGATNEKLFF. Here the CDR3 DNA reads TGTGCCAGCAGCCCCCCCCCGGGACAGGGGGCGACTAATGAAAAACTGTTTTTT.

V gene TRBV12-5 combines with J gene TRBJ2-2, with a weak D call TRBD1 (6 bases). Trimming shortened V by 7 bases and J by 0 bases, and 12 bases separated the two germline ends. The CDR3 has 15 residues. Germline V lookup: CDR1 LGHNT, CDR2 FRNRAP. Here the CDR3 reads CASALDSANTGELFF. CDR3 coding DNA: TGTGCTAGTGCCTTGGACAGCGCGAACACCGGGGAGCTGTTTTTT.

This clone was recorded only once. The chain links TRBV5-4 to TRBJ2-5; TRBD1 matches 7 bases. The length of the CDR3 is 14 residues. V lost 4 bases, J lost 4 bases, and 7 bases stayed unmatched. CDR1 and CDR2 from the germline V gene are SGHNT and YYREEE (reference sequence). CDR3 bases: TGTGCCAGCAGCACGAAGACAGGGTCAGAGACCCAGTACTTC. Translated: CASSTKTGSETQYF.

The rearrangement uses TRBV2 and TRBJ1-6, with D perhaps matching TRBD1 (6 bases). CDR3 size: 15 residues. The germline V gene encodes CDR1 SNHLY and CDR2 FYNNEI. Trimming stripped 7 bases from V and 13 bases from J, with 23 bases between. The CDR3 sequence: CASTRLRATGNPLHF. CDR3 in DNA: TGTGCCAGCACCCGACTCCGGGCGACAGGAAATCCCCTCCACTTT.

This clone was counted between two and nine times. The V and J genes are TRBV24-1 and TRBJ2-5; tentative D call: TRBD1 (5 bases). Trimming took off 2 bases at V and 1 base at J, with 10 bases between the two ends. The V gene's germline CDR1 is KGHDR and CDR2 SFDVKD. This CDR3 contains 15 residues. The CDR3 spells CATSDSRQSQETQYF. CDR3 DNA: TGTGCCACCAGTGATTCCCGACAGAGCCAAGAGACCCAGTACTTC.

The chain combines TRBV6-5 with TRBJ2-3, with D maybe TRBD1 (8 bases). The length of the CDR3 is 14 residues. Trimming pared 7 bases from V and 4 bases from J, leaving 15 bases between. CDR1 and CDR2 from the germline V gene are MNHEY and SVGAGI. CDR3 DNA sequence: TGTGCCAGCAACCCTACAGGGGGGGCAGATACGCAGTATTTT. It encodes CASNPTGGADTQYF.

The rearrangement links TRBV19 to TRBJ1-5, with 10 bases aligning to TRBD1. The CDR3 has 21 amino acids. Germline V gene sequence: CDR1 LNHDA, CDR2 SQIVND (reference sequence). V shed 3 bases, J shed 1 base, and the junction held 18 bases outside the gene matches. Here the CDR3 DNA reads TGTGCCAGTAGTATGAGGGGCCTAAGGACAGGGGGGAGCCTGAGCAATCAGCCCCAGCATTTT. It is translated as CASSMRGLRTGGSLSNQPQHF.

As concerns this clone: The same CDR3 can be traced to other DNA sequences in this sample. CDR3 amino acids: CASSLTSSYEQYF. The CDR3 DNA is TGCGCCAGCAGCTTAACGAGCTCCTACGAGCAGTACTTC. The rearrangement links TRBV5-1 to TRBJ2-7, with D uncertain. In germline, CDR1 is SGHRS, CDR2 YFSETQ. V lost 2 bases and J lost 0, with 6 bases in between. The CDR3 is 13 amino acids.

This chain links TRBV6-5 with TRBJ2-1; 7 bases are a match to TRBD2. V shed 5 bases, J shed 7 bases, and the junction held 11 bases outside the gene matches. Germline CDR1 MNHEY, CDR2 SVGAGI. The CDR3 spans 15 residues. CDR3 residues: CASSRDPGGRNEQFF. The CDR3 DNA sequence: TGTGCCAGCAGTCGGGACCCGGGGGGAAGGAATGAGCAGTTCTTC.

CDR3 DNA: TGTGCCAGCAGTTCTGGGATCGGGGGGGGGAACACTGAAGCTTTCTTT. Amino acids: CASSSGIGGGNTEAFF. The chain recombines TRBV28 with TRBJ1-1, with D tentatively TRBD1 (5 bases). With 4 bases removed from V and 1 base from J, the gap between germline ends came to 16 bases. The CDR3 has 16 amino acids. Germline CDR1 and CDR2: MDHEN and SYDVKM.